This TCR beta chain originates from a study of identical twins. Broader study findings: Diverse VJ usage suggested most zero-insertion clonotypes were not invariant T cells.

TCRdb called the 5' RACE reads again in MiXCR, with one record for every CDR3 protein. Seen here are fewer than 800,000 distinct CDR3 sequences, around 7.5% observed once, and the top ten hold 1.6%. The CDR3 has 15 residues. Germline CDR1 and CDR2: SGHDN and FVKESK. V was pared by 6 bases and J by 2 bases, with 7 bases of the junction left unmatched. This clonotype was seen repeatedly, ten times or more. Its antigen is as yet unknown. This same sample was also part of a study on yellow fever vaccine responses in identical twins.

Source material: PBMCs. The chain links TRBV14 to TRBJ1-2; TRBD1 matches 9 bases. The clonotype originates from a woman aged 18 to 35 in good health. As DNA, the CDR3 is TGTGCCAGCAGACGGACAGGGGTTGGGAACTATGGCTACACCTTC. It is translated as CASRRTGVGNYGYTF.